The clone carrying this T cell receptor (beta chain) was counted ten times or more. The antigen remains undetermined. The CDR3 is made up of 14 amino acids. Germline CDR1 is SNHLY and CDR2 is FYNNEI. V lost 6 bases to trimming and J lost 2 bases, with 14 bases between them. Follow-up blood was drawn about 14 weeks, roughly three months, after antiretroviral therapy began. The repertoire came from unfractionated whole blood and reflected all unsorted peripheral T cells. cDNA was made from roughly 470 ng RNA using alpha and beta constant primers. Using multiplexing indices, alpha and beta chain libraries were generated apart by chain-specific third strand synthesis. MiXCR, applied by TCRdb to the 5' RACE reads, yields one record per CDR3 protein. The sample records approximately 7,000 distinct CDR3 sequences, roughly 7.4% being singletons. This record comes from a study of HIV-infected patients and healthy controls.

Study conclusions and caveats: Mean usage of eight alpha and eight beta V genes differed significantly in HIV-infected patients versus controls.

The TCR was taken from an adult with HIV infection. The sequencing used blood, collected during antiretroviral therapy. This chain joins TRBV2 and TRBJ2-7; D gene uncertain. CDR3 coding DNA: TGTGCCAGCAGCCAACGCGACAATCCCTACGAGCAGTACTTC. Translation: CASSQRDNPYEQYF.